The source of this TCR beta chain is a study of cytomegalovirus exposure and HLA in healthy donors. PCR was performed using 60 Vbeta and 13 Jbeta primers. The data were produced by immunoSEQ multiplex PCR, yet TCRdb's version contains in-frame clones alone and is incomplete. The sample includes 210,000 or so clones, around 80% of them seen just once. The CDR3 is made up of 17 amino acids. V shed 7 bases and J shed 7 bases, with 28 bases lying between them. Germline CDR1 reads LNHDA; CDR2 reads SQIVND (reference sequence). This clone was observed a handful of times. The TCR comes from a boy aged 5-17 years in good health and CMV-seronegative. The source material was PBMCs. The chain is built from TRBV19 and TRBJ1-2; D possibly corresponds to TRBD1 (6 bases). The CDR3 DNA is TGTGCCAGTACGGGGGGCACGCACCCCTCCCGGCTGGGTGGCTACACCTTC. Protein: CASTGGTHPSRLGGYTF. Drawing the rest from reference TRBV19 and TRBJ1-2, the complete variable domain is DGGITQSPKYLFRKEGQNVTLSCEQNLNHDAMYWYRQDPGQGLRLIYYSQIVNDFQKGDIAEGYSVSREKKESFPLTVTSAQKNPTAFYLCASTGGTHPSRLGGYTFGSGTRLTVV.